This TCR beta chain was obtained from a study of cytomegalovirus exposure and HLA in healthy donors. Findings and limits, study-wide: Many donors carried some public TCRs, although rarity characterized most TCR sequences. In an earlier analysis, most TCR beta V segments were productive about 87% or about 30% of the time. Presence/absence comparisons presumed near-even sequencing depth among donors.

This clone was found once. The antigen is undetermined. The PCR employed 60 Vbeta primers together with 13 Jbeta primers. TCRdb keeps only in-frame clones here, not all; method: immunoSEQ multiplex PCR. The table includes fewer than 120,000 clones, about three quarters detected once. Sequencing used PBMCs. The source is a woman aged 25 to 39 in good health and CMV-seronegative.

The CDR3 nucleotides are TGTGCCAGCAGCCCGAGGACTAGCGGAACCTACGAGCAGTACTTC. Its translation is CASSPRTSGTYEQYF. This rearrangement joins TRBV9 to TRBJ2-7; 10 bases agree with TRBD2. CDR3 length equals 15 residues. The V segment lost 4 bases and the J segment 2 bases; nucleotides outside the gene matches: 6. Germline CDR1 reads SGDLS; CDR2 reads YYNGEE.